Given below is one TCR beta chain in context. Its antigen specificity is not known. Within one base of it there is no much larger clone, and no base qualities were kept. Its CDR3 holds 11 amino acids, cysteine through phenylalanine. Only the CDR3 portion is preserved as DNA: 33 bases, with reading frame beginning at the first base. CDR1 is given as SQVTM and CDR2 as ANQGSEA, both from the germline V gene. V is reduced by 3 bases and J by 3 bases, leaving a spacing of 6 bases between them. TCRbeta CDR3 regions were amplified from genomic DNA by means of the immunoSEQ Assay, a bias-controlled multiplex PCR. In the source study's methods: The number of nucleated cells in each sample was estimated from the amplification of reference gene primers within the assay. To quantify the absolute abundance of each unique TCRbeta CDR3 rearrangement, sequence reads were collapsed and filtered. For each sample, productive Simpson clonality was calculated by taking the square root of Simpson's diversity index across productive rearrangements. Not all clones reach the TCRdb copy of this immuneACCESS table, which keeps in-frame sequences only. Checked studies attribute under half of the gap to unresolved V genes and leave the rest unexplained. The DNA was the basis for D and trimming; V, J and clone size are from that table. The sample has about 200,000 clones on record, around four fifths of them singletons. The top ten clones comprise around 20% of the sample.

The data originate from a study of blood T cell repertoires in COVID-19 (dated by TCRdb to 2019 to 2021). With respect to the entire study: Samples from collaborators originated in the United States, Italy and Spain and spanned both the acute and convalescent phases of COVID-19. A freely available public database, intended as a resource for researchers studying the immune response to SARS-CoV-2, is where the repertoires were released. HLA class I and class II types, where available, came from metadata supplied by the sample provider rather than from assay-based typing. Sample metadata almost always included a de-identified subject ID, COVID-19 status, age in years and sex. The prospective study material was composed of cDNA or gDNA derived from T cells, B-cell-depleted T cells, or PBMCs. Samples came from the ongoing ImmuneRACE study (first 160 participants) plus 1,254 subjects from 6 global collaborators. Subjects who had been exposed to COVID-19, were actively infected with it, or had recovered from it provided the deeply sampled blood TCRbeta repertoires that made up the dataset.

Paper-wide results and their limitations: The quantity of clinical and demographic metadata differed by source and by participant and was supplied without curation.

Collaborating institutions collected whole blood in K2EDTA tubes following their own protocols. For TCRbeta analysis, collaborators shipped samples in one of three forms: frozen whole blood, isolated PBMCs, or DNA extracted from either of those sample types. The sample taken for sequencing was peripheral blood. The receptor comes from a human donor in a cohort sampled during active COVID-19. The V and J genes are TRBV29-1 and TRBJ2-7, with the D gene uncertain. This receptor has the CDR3 CSVEYSYEQYF. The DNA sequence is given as TGCAGCGTTGAGTACAGCTACGAGCAGTACTTC.